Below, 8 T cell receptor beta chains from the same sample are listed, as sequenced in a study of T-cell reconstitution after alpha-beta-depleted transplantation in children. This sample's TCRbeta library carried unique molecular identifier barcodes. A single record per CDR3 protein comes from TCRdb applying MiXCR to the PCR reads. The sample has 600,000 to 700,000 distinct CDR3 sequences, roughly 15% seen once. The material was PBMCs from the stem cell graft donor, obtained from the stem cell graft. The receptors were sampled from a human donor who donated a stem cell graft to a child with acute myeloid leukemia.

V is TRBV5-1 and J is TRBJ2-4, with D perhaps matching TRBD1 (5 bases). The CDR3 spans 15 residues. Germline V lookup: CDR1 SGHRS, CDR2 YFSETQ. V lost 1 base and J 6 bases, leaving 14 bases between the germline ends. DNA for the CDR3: TGCGCCAGCAGCTTGATTGGGAACCAGGGAAACATTCAGTACTTC. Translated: CASSLIGNQGNIQYF.

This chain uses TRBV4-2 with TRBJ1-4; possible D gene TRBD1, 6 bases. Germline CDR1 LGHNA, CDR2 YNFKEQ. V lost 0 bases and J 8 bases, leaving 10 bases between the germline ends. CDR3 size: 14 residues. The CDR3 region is CASSQDGGQEKLFF. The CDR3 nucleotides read TGTGCCAGCAGCCAAGATGGGGGGCAGGAAAAACTGTTTTTT.

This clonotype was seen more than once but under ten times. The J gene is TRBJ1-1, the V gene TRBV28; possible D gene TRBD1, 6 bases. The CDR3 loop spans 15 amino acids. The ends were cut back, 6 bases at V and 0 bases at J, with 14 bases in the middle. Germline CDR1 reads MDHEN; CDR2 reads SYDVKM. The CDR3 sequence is CASRTGESMNTEAFF. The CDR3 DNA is TGTGCCAGCAGGACAGGTGAATCAATGAACACTGAAGCTTTCTTT.

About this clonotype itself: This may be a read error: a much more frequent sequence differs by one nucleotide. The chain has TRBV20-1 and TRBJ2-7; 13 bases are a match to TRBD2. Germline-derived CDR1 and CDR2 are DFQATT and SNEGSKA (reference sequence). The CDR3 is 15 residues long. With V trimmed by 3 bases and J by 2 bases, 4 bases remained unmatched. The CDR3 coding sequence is TGCAGTGCTAGCTGGACTAGCGGGGGCACCTACGAGCAGTACTTC. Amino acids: CSASWTSGGTYEQYF.

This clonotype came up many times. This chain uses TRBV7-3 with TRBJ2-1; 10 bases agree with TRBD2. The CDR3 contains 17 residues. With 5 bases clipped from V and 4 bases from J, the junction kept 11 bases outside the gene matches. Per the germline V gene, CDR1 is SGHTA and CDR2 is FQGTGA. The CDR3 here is CASSPSGSGGDYNEQFF. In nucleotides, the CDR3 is TGTGCCAGCAGCCCGTCTGGGAGCGGGGGGGATTACAATGAGCAGTTCTTC.

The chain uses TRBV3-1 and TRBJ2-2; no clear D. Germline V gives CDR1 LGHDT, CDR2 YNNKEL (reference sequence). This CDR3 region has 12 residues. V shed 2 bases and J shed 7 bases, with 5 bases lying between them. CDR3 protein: CASSQWGGELFF. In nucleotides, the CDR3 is TGTGCCAGCAGCCAATGGGGCGGGGAGCTGTTTTTT.

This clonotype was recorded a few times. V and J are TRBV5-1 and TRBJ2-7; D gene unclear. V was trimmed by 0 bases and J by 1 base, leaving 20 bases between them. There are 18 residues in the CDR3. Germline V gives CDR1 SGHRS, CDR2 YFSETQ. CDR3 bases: TGCGCCAGCAGCTTGGGGTCGTCGGCGCCACGCTTATCCTACGAGCAGTACTTC. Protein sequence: CASSLGSSAPRLSYEQYF.

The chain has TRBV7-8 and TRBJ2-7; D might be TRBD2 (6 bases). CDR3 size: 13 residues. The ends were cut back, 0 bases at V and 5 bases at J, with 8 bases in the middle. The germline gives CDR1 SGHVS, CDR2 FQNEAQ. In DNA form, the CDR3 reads TGTGCCAGCAGCTTAGCGGAGGGGCACGAGCAGTACGTC. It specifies CASSLAEGHEQYV.